A selection of T cell receptor beta chains follows, all from one sample in a study of Ad26.COV2.S vaccination and SARS-CoV-2 variants. Sequencing was performed with immunoSEQ multiplex PCR; in TCRdb, only in-frame clones are kept and a portion is missing. Of about 370,000 clones listed, about 85% are singletons. The specimen comprised peripheral blood, sampled in a trial of Ad26.COV2.S vaccine versus placebo. Every receptor here comes from a person between 18 and 65 years old who received the Ad26.COV2.S COVID-19 vaccine or a placebo. CDR3s include the opening cysteine and the closing phenylalanine or tryptophan. A D gene is named only where the DNA matches it firmly. Where a row states a size, it is once, few, many or the class of an expanded clone; other rows omit it.

d_call j_call v_call clone_size cdr3_nt cdr3_aa
TRBD1 TRBJ1-2 TRBV6-5 - TGTGCCAGCAGCCAGGACAGGGATCGAGGCTACACCTTC CASSQDRDRGYTF
- TRBJ2-2 TRBV10-2 - TGCGCCAGCAGCCCCACGGGAAGCGGGGAGCTGTTTTTT CASSPTGSGELFF
- TRBJ2-3 TRBV27 - TGTGCCAGCAGTCCTGGGACATCCGGAGATACGCAGTATTTT CASSPGTSGDTQYF
TRBD2 TRBJ2-3 TRBV11-1 - TGTGCCAGCAGCTTACTAGCGGGGGTCACAGATACGCAGTATTTT CASSLLAGVTDTQYF
TRBD2 TRBJ2-1 TRBV3-1/TRBV3-2 - TGTGCCAGCAGCCCCGGGGAGCGGGGGATATACAATGAGCAGTTCTTC CASSPGERGIYNEQFF
- TRBJ1-2 TRBV6-5 - TGTGCCAGCAGTTCAACGGAGATTTATGGCTACACCTTC CASSSTEIYGYTF
- TRBJ1-5 TRBV5-4 - TGTGCCAGCAGCAACTCCGGGGATCCCAATCAGCCCCAGCATTTT CASSNSGDPNQPQHF
- TRBJ2-4 TRBV6-6 - TGTGCCAGCAGTGCAACACAGGGAACACGAAACATTCAGTACTTC CASSATQGTRNIQYF
- TRBJ1-1 TRBV19 - TGTGCCAGTAGTCCCACCGGGGATTCCTTCTACACTGAAGCTTTCTTT CASSPTGDSFYTEAFF
- TRBJ2-7 TRBV2 - TGTGCCAGCAGAGGGCAGATTTCCTACGAGCAGTACTTC CASRGQISYEQYF
- TRBJ2-5 TRBV6-5 - TGTGCCAGCAGTTACAGCGACCCAGAGACCCAGTACTTC CASSYSDPETQYF
TRBD1 TRBJ1-4 TRBV7-9 - TGTGCCAGCAGCTTAGGTGGGACAGTTAATGAAAAACTGTTTTTT CASSLGGTVNEKLFF
- TRBJ1-3 TRBV7-9 - TGTGCCAGCAGCTTAAGCGGCACCATATATTTT CASSLSGTIYF
- TRBJ2-5 TRBV12-5 - TGTGCTAGTGCCCTAACCGGGACTTCGGGGACCCAGTACTTC CASALTGTSGTQYF
TRBD2 TRBJ2-1 TRBV13 few TGTGCCAGCAGCTTAATGGGTCTGGGACTAGCGGAGCGTAATGAGCAGTTCTTC CASSLMGLGLAERNEQFF
- TRBJ1-1 TRBV10-3 - TGTGCCATAGGACAGTTAGCCACTGAAGCTTTCTTT CAIGQLATEAFF
- TRBJ2-1 TRBV11-2 - TGTGCCAGCAGCTTAGAGATTAAAGTGTCCTACAATGAGCAGTTCTTC CASSLEIKVSYNEQFF
- TRBJ1-1 TRBV4-1 - TGCGCCAGCAGCCAGGAACAGGCCTTAATGAACACTGAAGCTTTCTTT CASSQEQALMNTEAFF